A selection of T cell receptor beta chains follows, all from one sample in a study of T-cell reconstitution after alpha-beta-depleted transplantation in children. TCRdb reprocessed the PCR reads via MiXCR and lists one record per CDR3 protein. The sample lists 190,000 or so distinct CDR3 sequences, 6.3% seen once, with around 4.1% in the top ten. The material was PBMCs, obtained before TCRalphabeta/CD19-depleted stem cell transplant. The origin of the receptors is a girl younger than two with combined immunodeficiency, due to receive a stem cell transplant. Both conserved end residues are part of each CDR3.

v_gene	len	CDR3aa
TRBV15	15	CATTDRALSYNEQFF
TRBV5-1	16	CASSLAKQGPNTEAFF
TRBV12-3/TRBV12-4	14	CASTWDILNTEAFF
TRBV2	11	CASGAYSSQYF
TRBV6-2/TRBV6-3	14	CASSYGAGGYEQFF
TRBV29-1	16	CSVEGPFGEGGQTQYF
TRBV12-3/TRBV12-4	13	CASSFTGLYEQYF
TRBV3-1	17	CASSHGEDREFTGELFF
TRBV11-1	14	CASSVIGGTGELFF
TRBV6-5	19	CASSYWRGFALGSTDTQYF
TRBV24-1	14	CATRGLGVAGELFF
TRBV18	15	CASSPPGQDYEKLFF
TRBV28	17	CASTPNFGRAYYNEQFF
TRBV4-2	15	CASSQLAGGSYEQYF
TRBV7-9	12	CASSLDSFGGFF
TRBV20-1	13	CSAWTGGSYEQYF
TRBV21-1	18	CASSKVKGQGASYTEAFF
TRBV4-3	16	CASSQDSPRSGTEAFF
TRBV30	14	CAWSVAPAGQPQHF
TRBV7-2	13	CASSSGLHGTQYF
TRBV18	16	CASSPQGTLAKNIQYF
TRBV11-3	13	CASSFGGGYEQYF
TRBV28	14	CASRNLRVLETQYF
TRBV30	14	CAWSVRQGGDTQYF
TRBV6-4	15	CASQKSTVSTDTQYF
TRBV7-9	15	CASSPGLGRADTQYF
TRBV21-1	13	CASSKGIRDTQYF
TRBV4-3	16	CASSQSAPLFTGELFF
TRBV4-3	17	CASSKGWPLAGTGELFF
TRBV6-2/TRBV6-3	15	CASRPTGTSDFEQYF
TRBV27	15	CASSLYAGDRDTQYF
TRBV18	18	CASSSRQVLGRLDNEQFF
TRBV3-1	15	CACSQDVGADYGYTF
TRBV24-1	15	CATRPTGGNTGELFF
TRBV29-1	12	CSATPGQSEAFF
TRBV9	13	CASSLQPPNEQFF
TRBV21-1	13	CASSKVSLYEQYF
TRBV7-6	15	CASSPLAGGTYEQYF
TRBV4-3	18	CASSQRRSRRDHTDTQYF
TRBV29-1	14	CSVPAQGDTGELFF
TRBV5-5	16	CASSFGFEVSYNEQFF
TRBV24-1	17	CATSDPAGTGANNEQFF
TRBV7-6	16	CASSLATPGGNQPQHF
TRBV9	12	CASSTSGSPLHF
TRBV5-1	13	CASSLGTEYEQYF
TRBV27	15	CASSWGTGGANEQFF
TRBV28	17	CASSLLGQRSSYNEQFF
TRBV28	14	CASSLSPTGGELFF
TRBV12-3/TRBV12-4	15	CASRTPTDTNNEQFF
TRBV5-4	15	CASSYTQGGGYEQYF
TRBV13	15	CASSGQDSSTDTQYF
TRBV29-1	15	CSVAGLSGSGNTIYF
TRBV5-4	19	CASSWPTGTGGLFTNEQFF
TRBV20-1	14	CSARPDLYSYEQYF
TRBV12-3/TRBV12-4	15	CASTFGQPDGNTIYF
TRBV5-1	14	CASRPDNERLEAFF
TRBV20-1	16	CSARSGLADSYNEQFF
TRBV28	15	CASSLNVQGAQPQHF
TRBV6-2/TRBV6-3	16	CASSYSDLASPYEQYF